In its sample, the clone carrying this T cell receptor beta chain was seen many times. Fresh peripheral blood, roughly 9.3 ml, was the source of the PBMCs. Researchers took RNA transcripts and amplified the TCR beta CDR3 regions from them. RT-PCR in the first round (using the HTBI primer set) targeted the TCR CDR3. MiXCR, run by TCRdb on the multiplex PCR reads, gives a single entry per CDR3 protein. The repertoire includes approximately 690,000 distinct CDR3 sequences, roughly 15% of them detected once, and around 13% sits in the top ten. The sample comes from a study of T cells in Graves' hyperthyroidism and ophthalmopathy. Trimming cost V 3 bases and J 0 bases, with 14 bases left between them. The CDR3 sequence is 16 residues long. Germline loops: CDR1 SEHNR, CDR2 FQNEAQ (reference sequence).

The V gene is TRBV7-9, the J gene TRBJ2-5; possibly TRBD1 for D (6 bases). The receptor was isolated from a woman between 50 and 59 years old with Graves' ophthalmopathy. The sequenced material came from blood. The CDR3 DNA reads TGTGCCAGCAGCTTTCGGGACACCATGTACCAAGAGACCCAGTACTTC. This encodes CASSFRDTMYQETQYF. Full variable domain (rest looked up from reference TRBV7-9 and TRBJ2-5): DTGVSQNPRHKITKRGQNVTFRCDPISEHNRLYWYRQTLGQGPEFLTYFQNEAQLEKSRLLSDRFSAERPKGSFSTLEIQRTEQGDSAMYLCASSFRDTMYQETQYFGPGTRLLVL.